Listed below are T cell receptor beta chains from one sample, sequenced in a study of regulatory T cells in long-lasting Graves disease. TCRdb redid the calling of the multiplex PCR reads with MiXCR, one entry per CDR3 protein. The top ten clones hold about 7% of a sample with 400,000 to 500,000 distinct CDR3 sequences, 20% to 25% of them seen once. The sample was peripheral blood mononuclear cells (PBMCs), taken when the disease was refractory, from a patient treated with antithyroid drugs. The receptors were sampled from a female donor with Graves disease. CDR3s include the opening cysteine and the closing phenylalanine or tryptophan. A D gene is named only where the DNA matches it firmly. Expanded clones get a size class; other rows say once, few or many, or leave the size out.

j_gene	d_gene	abundance	v_gene	CDR3nt	CDR3aa
TRBJ2-7	-	many	TRBV5-1	TGCGCCAGCAGCCCCGAGGGAGGTGGAACCTACGAGCAGTACTTC	CASSPEGGGTYEQYF
TRBJ1-3	-	-	TRBV20-1	TGCAGTGCTAGAGACGGGGCCTCTGGAAACACCATATATTTT	CSARDGASGNTIYF
TRBJ2-5	TRBD2	many	TRBV29-1	TGCAGCGTTGAAAGTCTAGCGGGGGTGGAGACCCAGTACTTC	CSVESLAGVETQYF
TRBJ2-7	TRBD2	-	TRBV19	TGTGCCAGTAGTGGGACTAGCGGGTATGGGGCCTACGAGCAGTACTTC	CASSGTSGYGAYEQYF
TRBJ1-6	-	-	TRBV7-2	TGTGCCAGCAGCTTGTCAGGCACCTCACCCCTCCACTTT	CASSLSGTSPLHF
TRBJ1-1	TRBD1	many	TRBV2	TGTGCCTCAAGGAGGTTGGTTGCAGGGGGCACTGAAGCTTTCTTT	CASRRLVAGGTEAFF
TRBJ1-1	-	many	TRBV7-9	TGTGCCAGCAGCCCTGTAGTGAACACTGAAGCTTTCTTT	CASSPVVNTEAFF
TRBJ2-5	TRBD2	many	TRBV20-1	TGCAGTGCTACACCTAGCGGGGGTCAAGAGACCCAGTACTTC	CSATPSGGQETQYF
TRBJ2-4	-	few	TRBV20-1	TGCAGTGCAAAAAGGGCCACCCCAAAAAACATTCAGTACTTC	CSAKRATPKNIQYF
TRBJ1-2	-	many	TRBV2	TGTGCCAGCAGTGAATTCGGGACGGCTTATGAAGGCTACACCTTC	CASSEFGTAYEGYTF
TRBJ2-2	-	few	TRBV29-1	TGCAGCGTCGCCGGGACCCACAACACCGGGGAGCTGTTTTTT	CSVAGTHNTGELFF
TRBJ2-5	-	many	TRBV12-5	TGTGCTAGTGGCCAAAGGGAGAGGGGCCAAGAGACCCAGTACTTC	CASGQRERGQETQYF
TRBJ2-5	-	-	TRBV20-1	TGCAGTGCTAGTTTTGAACCGGACGAGACCCAGTACTTC	CSASFEPDETQYF
TRBJ1-6	-	-	TRBV27	TGTGCCAGCAGTGATCGGGGGCGTTCACCCCTCCACTTT	CASSDRGRSPLHF
TRBJ1-3	-	-	TRBV5-4	TGTGCCAGCAGTCCCGGTGGCAACTCTGGAAACACCATATATTTT	CASSPGGNSGNTIYF
TRBJ2-5	TRBD1	many	TRBV20-1	TGCAGTGCTAGAGTCGACAGGGCCTCACAAGAGACCCAGTACTTC	CSARVDRASQETQYF
TRBJ1-2	TRBD1	many	TRBV12-3/TRBV12-4	TGTGCCAGCAGACCACCGGGACAGGGTGATGGCTACACCTTC	CASRPPGQGDGYTF
TRBJ1-2	TRBD1	many	TRBV28	TGTGCCAGCGAACAGGGGGAGGAGTACTATGGCTACACCTTC	CASEQGEEYYGYTF
TRBJ2-7	-	-	TRBV20-1	TGCAGTGCTACTAATCAGGGGGACTTCTACGAGCAGTACTTC	CSATNQGDFYEQYF
TRBJ2-7	TRBD1	-	TRBV29-1	TGCAGCGTCTACGGACAGGATCGGTACGAGCAGTACTTC	CSVYGQDRYEQYF
TRBJ2-2	TRBD1	many	TRBV28	TGTGCCAGCAGTCTTCGGGGACAGGGACGCACCGGGGAGCTGTTTTTT	CASSLRGQGRTGELFF
TRBJ2-2	-	-	TRBV20-1	TGCAGTGCTAAGGCCGTCAACACCGGGGAGCTGTTTTTT	CSAKAVNTGELFF
TRBJ1-4	TRBD1	-	TRBV28	TGTGCCAGCAGTCCGGGGGACAGCAGAGAAAAACTGTTTTTT	CASSPGDSREKLFF
TRBJ1-5	-	many	TRBV20-1	TGCAGTGCTAGAGATCCCGGGACACTTAATCAGCCCCAGCATTTT	CSARDPGTLNQPQHF
TRBJ2-1	TRBD2	-	TRBV19	TGTGCCAGTAGCAAGGGAATAGCGGGAGCATACAATGAGCAGTTCTTC	CASSKGIAGAYNEQFF
TRBJ2-7	TRBD1	many	TRBV28	TGTGCCAGCAGTACTATGGGACAGGGCCCCTACGAGCAGTACTTC	CASSTMGQGPYEQYF
TRBJ1-4	-	-	TRBV27	TGTGCCAGCAGTCCAGACGGGGGACGGGAAAAACTGTTTTTT	CASSPDGGREKLFF
TRBJ2-5	-	few	TRBV10-3	TGTGCCATCAGAAGGTGGGACCAAGAGACCCAGTACTTC	CAIRRWDQETQYF
TRBJ2-7	-	few	TRBV6-1	TGTGCCAGCAGTGAAATCGGCAGGGATTACGAGCAGTACTTC	CASSEIGRDYEQYF
TRBJ1-2	-	few	TRBV30	TGTGCCTGGAGTTTGGACGGAACCTATGGCTACACCTTC	CAWSLDGTYGYTF
TRBJ2-5	TRBD1	-	TRBV30	TGTGCCTGGAGTGTAGACAGGGTTCGGTACTTC	CAWSVDRVRYF
TRBJ1-2	TRBD1	many	TRBV6-2/TRBV6-3	TGTGCCAGCAGTTCCGGGACAGGGGGCAGTGGCTACACCTTC	CASSSGTGGSGYTF
TRBJ1-1	-	many	TRBV30	TGTGCCTGGGGGACCACCTACACTGAAGCTTTCTTT	CAWGTTYTEAFF
TRBJ2-7	-	many	TRBV19	TGTGCCAGTAGTATGCGGGATGTAAGTCTCCCTCCCTACGAGCAGTACTTC	CASSMRDVSLPPYEQYF
TRBJ2-7	TRBD1	few	TRBV20-1	TGCAGTGCTAGAGATTTTGGACAGGGGGCTTCCTACGAGCAGTACTTC	CSARDFGQGASYEQYF
TRBJ2-7	-	many	TRBV13	TGTGCCAGCAGCAGGGGACCGGGTGAGCAGTACTTC	CASSRGPGEQYF
TRBJ1-2	-	-	TRBV20-1	TGCAGTGCTAGAGGGGACACAGCTAACTATGGCTACACCTTC	CSARGDTANYGYTF
TRBJ2-3	-	few	TRBV5-6	TGTGCCAGCAGCCCGGGAGGGACAGGGCATTTGGATACGCAGTATTTT	CASSPGGTGHLDTQYF
TRBJ2-7	-	few	TRBV5-6	TGTGCCAGCAGCTACGGTAGGGGATACGAGCAGTACTTC	CASSYGRGYEQYF
TRBJ2-7	TRBD2	many	TRBV11-2	TGTGCCAGCAGCTTAGTAGGCACTAGCGGGAGGAACGAGCAGTACTTC	CASSLVGTSGRNEQYF
TRBJ1-3	-	-	TRBV6-9	TGTGCCAGCAGTTCCGCGGGGAGTGGGGTCTCTGGAAACACCATATATTTT	CASSSAGSGVSGNTIYF
TRBJ2-2	-	-	TRBV20-1	TGCAGTGCTAGAGAACCCAGCGCCGGGGAGCTGTTTTTT	CSAREPSAGELFF
TRBJ1-2	TRBD1	many	TRBV6-5	TGTGCCAGCAGTTACTTACCCCCGGGACAGGGGTTGAATGGCTACACCTTC	CASSYLPPGQGLNGYTF
TRBJ1-1	-	many	TRBV7-3	TGTGCCAGCAGCTTAACAGGGCACACTGAAGCTTTCTTT	CASSLTGHTEAFF
TRBJ2-2	-	-	TRBV7-3	TGTGCCAGCAGCTTAATTCCGGACACCGGGGAGCTGTTTTTT	CASSLIPDTGELFF
TRBJ2-7	TRBD2	-	TRBV7-6	TGTGCCAGCAGCCCATACCAAGCGGGAGGGGACGAGCAGTACTTC	CASSPYQAGGDEQYF
TRBJ2-5	-	-	TRBV24-1	TGTGCCACCAGTGAGTCAGGGTTGGAGACCCAGTACTTC	CATSESGLETQYF
TRBJ2-7	TRBD2	-	TRBV11-2	TGTGCCAGCAGCTCCCCAACTGGACTAGCGGGAGCTTTTGAGCAGTACTTC	CASSSPTGLAGAFEQYF
TRBJ1-6	TRBD1	few	TRBV6-9	TGTGCCAGCAGTTTCGACAGGGGAAGCCTCCACTTT	CASSFDRGSLHF
TRBJ2-7	-	many	TRBV11-2	TGTGCCAGCAGAATTCCAACAAGGCCCGAGCAGTACTTC	CASRIPTRPEQYF
TRBJ1-5	TRBD1	many	TRBV7-8	TGTGCCAGCAGCCCCCGGGACAGGGGCCGCCTAAGCAATCAGCCCCAGCATTTT	CASSPRDRGRLSNQPQHF
TRBJ1-2	-	-	TRBV7-9	TGTGCCAGCGAAGTGGGTAGGGGTGTGGGCCAAGAGGCCGGATGGGACTATGGCTACACCTTC	CASEVGRGVGQEAGWDYGYTF
TRBJ2-5	-	-	TRBV28	TGTGCCAGCAGTTCGGGGGACCCACTGGAAGAGACCCAGTACTTC	CASSSGDPLEETQYF
TRBJ2-3	-	-	TRBV27	TGTGCCAGCAGTTTATTTGGGGAGGCAGATACGCAGTATTTT	CASSLFGEADTQYF
TRBJ1-1	TRBD1	-	TRBV6-1	TGTGCCACCTCTTGGGACAGGAGGAACACTGAAGCTTTCTTT	CATSWDRRNTEAFF
TRBJ2-7	-	-	TRBV6-2/TRBV6-3	TGTGCCAGCAGTTACTCCCCAGGGAACTCCTACGAGCAGTACTTC	CASSYSPGNSYEQYF
TRBJ2-7	TRBD1	many	TRBV19	TGTGCCAGTAGTATGTCCGGGACAGGGGTGTATTCGAAGCAGTACTTC	CASSMSGTGVYSKQYF